This T cell receptor beta chain was sequenced in a study of blood T cell repertoires in COVID-19. Participant-reported clinical history was the basis for cohort assignment. V was clipped by 6 bases and J by 5 bases; unmatched bases: 11. Germline V gene sequence: CDR1 SNHLY, CDR2 FYNNEI. The CDR3 consists of 15 residues. The method was immunoSEQ multiplex PCR; TCRdb's version includes in-frame clones alone and lacks a portion of them. The sample yields 200,000 to 250,000 clones, around 85% seen once. The TCR comes from a woman aged 35 to 49 with acute COVID-19. The sample was PBMCs or T cells enriched from blood (not recorded which). The chain uses TRBV2 and TRBJ2-5, with 8 bases aligning to TRBD1. CDR3 sequence (DNA): TGTGCCAGCAGAGGTCTTCAGGGGGCCCGGGAGACCCAGTACTTC. It encodes CASRGLQGARETQYF.